These 10 T cell receptor beta chains share one sample of origin, sequenced in a study of identical twins. Via MiXCR, TCRdb re-called the 5' RACE reads, giving one row per CDR3 protein. The repertoire consists of some 1,600,000 distinct CDR3 sequences, with about 32% occurring once and the leading ten covering 0.25% to 0.3%. The sequenced material came from cord blood. The source of these receptors is a newborn girl in good health.

The CDR3 is CASRVGTGSSYEQYF. Here the CDR3 DNA reads TGTGCCAGCAGGGTCGGGACAGGGAGCTCCTACGAGCAGTACTTC. V is TRBV6-5 and J is TRBJ2-7, with 9 bases that match TRBD1. CDR1 and CDR2 (germline): MNHEY, SVGAGI. V lost 6 bases and J lost 0; bases outside the gene matches: 6. The CDR3 is 15 amino acids.

CDR3 nucleotide sequence: TGCAGTGCTAGGGCTCGTTCCTACAATGAGCAGTTCTTC. This encodes CSARARSYNEQFF. This sequence joins TRBV20-1 and TRBJ2-1, with D unresolved. V was shortened by 3 bases and J by 1 base, with 7 bases between the two germline ends. This CDR3 comprises 13 residues. In germline, CDR1 is DFQATT, CDR2 SNEGSKA (reference sequence).

In this sample, this clonotype turned up a few times. The chain carries TRBV4-1 and TRBJ1-6; 7 nucleotides agree with TRBD1. After removal of 2 bases from V and 7 bases from J, the junction contained 5 bases not matched to a gene. The CDR3 is made up of 15 amino acids. Germline loops: CDR1 MGHRA, CDR2 YSYEKL. CDR3: CASSQPGQPNSPLHF. In DNA form, the CDR3 reads TGCGCCAGCAGCCAACCGGGACAGCCCAATTCACCCCTCCACTTT.

The chain is built from TRBV6-1 and TRBJ1-2; a possible D gene is TRBD1 (6 bases). Trimming took 5 bases from V and 6 from J, leaving 16 bases between them. The germline CDR1 and CDR2 sequences are MNHNS and SASEGT. This CDR3 has 14 amino acids. CDR3 nucleotides: TGTGCCAGCAGTACGATTCAGGGGAGTAATGGCTACACCTTC. It translates to CASSTIQGSNGYTF.

The chain links TRBV20-1 to TRBJ2-7; D unclear. Germline assignment: CDR1 DFQATT and CDR2 SNEGSKA (reference sequence). The CDR3 loop spans 16 amino acids. V was trimmed by 0 bases and J by 0 bases, leaving 15 bases between them. CDR3 protein: CSARDKKERSSYEQYF. The CDR3 DNA follows: TGCAGTGCTAGAGATAAGAAGGAAAGGTCCTCCTACGAGCAGTACTTC.

The V gene is TRBV10-3, the J gene TRBJ2-3; no clear D. The V gene's germline CDR1 is ENHRY and CDR2 SYGVKD. V lost 4 bases to trimming and J lost 1 base, with 15 bases between them. CDR3 length: 16 amino acids. CDR3 protein: CAISALVPMGTDTQYF. The CDR3, as DNA: TGTGCCATCAGTGCCTTGGTACCGATGGGCACAGATACGCAGTATTTT.

The chain has TRBV19 and TRBJ2-5; tentative D call: TRBD2 (7 bases). The J call may be incorrect, as the DNA end agrees better with TRBJ2-7. Germline V gives CDR1 LNHDA, CDR2 SQIVND (reference sequence). The CDR3 spans 15 residues. This chain's CDR3 is CASSIQGTTNYEQYF. The CDR3 DNA reads TGTGCCAGTAGTATACAGGGGACTACCAACTACGAGCAGTACTTC.

This clonotype turned up a few times. The chain joins TRBV5-1 to TRBJ1-2; TRBD1 might be the D (6 bases). With 0 bases removed from V and 8 bases from J, the gap between germline ends came to 11 bases. Germline CDR1 is SGHRS and CDR2 is YFSETQ. This CDR3 spans 13 amino acids. CDR3 nucleotides: TGCGCCAGCAGCTTGGAGGTGGACAGCGGCTACACCTTC. Its protein is CASSLEVDSGYTF.

This clonotype was recorded a few times. This rearrangement joins TRBV3-1 to TRBJ1-2; no reliable D call. CDR1 is LGHDT and CDR2 is YNNKEL in the germline V gene (reference sequence). The V and J ends lost 2 bases and 8 bases respectively, with 18 bases between them. CDR3 size: 15 residues. This CDR3 is CASSQWPATYGGYTF. CDR3 coding DNA: TGTGCCAGCAGCCAATGGCCAGCGACCTACGGGGGCTACACCTTC.

J is TRBJ2-3 and V is TRBV19, with 9 nucleotides matching TRBD1. With 5 bases clipped from V and 4 bases from J, the junction kept 7 bases outside the gene matches. The CDR3 contains 15 residues. CDR1 is LNHDA and CDR2 is SQIVND in the germline V gene (reference sequence). The CDR3 bases are TGTGCCAGTAGTCCGGACAGGGGAGGTCCAGATACGCAGTATTTT. It is translated as CASSPDRGGPDTQYF.